A single sample is the source of the 26 T cell receptor beta chains below, sequenced in a study of T-cell memory formation after mild COVID-19. TCRdb reprocessed the 5' RACE reads via MiXCR and lists one record per CDR3 protein. The sample contains roughly 100,000 distinct CDR3 sequences, approximately 13% of which appear only once. Source material: PBMCs or a T cell subset sorted from them (not recorded which). The source of these receptors is an adult woman who had mild COVID-19 (a few samples of this study predate the infection). Cell type and time point are not known.

The rearrangement joins TRBV12-3 or TRBV12-4 to TRBJ2-7, with 12 positions matching TRBD2. CDR3 size: 17 residues. The junction had 6 bases not matched to a gene; V was cut back by 0 bases and J by 3 bases. The CDR3 loop reads CASSLAPPTSGSYEQYF. In nucleotides, the CDR3 is TGTGCCAGCAGTTTAGCCCCTCCGACTAGCGGGAGCTACGAGCAGTACTTC.

The J gene is TRBJ2-3, the V gene TRBV3-1; 10 nucleotides agree with TRBD2. Germline V gene data show CDR1 as LGHDT and CDR2 as YNNKEL (reference sequence). This CDR3 has 16 amino acids. V lost 4 bases to trimming and J lost 0 bases; unmatched junction nucleotides: 4. The CDR3 sequence: CASSPGLAVSTDTQYF. The CDR3 DNA follows: TGTGCCAGCAGCCCCGGACTAGCGGTTAGCACAGATACGCAGTATTTT.

Ten or more counts support this clonotype. This chain connects TRBV29-1 to TRBJ2-7; D possibly corresponds to TRBD2 (6 bases). The CDR3 totals 12 residues. Per germline, CDR1 SQVTM and CDR2 ANQGSEA. V dropped 5 bases and J dropped 2 bases, with 10 bases sitting between them. CDR3 loop: CSVQLAAYEQYF. The CDR3 coding sequence is TGCAGCGTTCAACTAGCCGCCTACGAGCAGTACTTC.

A few counts support this clonotype. V is TRBV12-3 or TRBV12-4 and J is TRBJ1-1, with 9 bases that match TRBD1. The CDR3 sequence is 15 residues long. The V and J ends lost 6 bases and 2 bases, in that order; junction bases with no gene match: 7. In DNA form, the CDR3 reads TGTGCCAGCAGGGACCGGACAGGGGATAACACTGAAGCTTTCTTT. Its translation: CASRDRTGDNTEAFF.

V usage is TRBV29-1 and J usage is TRBJ1-1, with D possibly matching TRBD1 (5 bases). This CDR3 region has 13 residues. The V end was cut by 1 base, the J end by 5 bases, with 11 bases between. Germline CDR1 and CDR2: SQVTM and ANQGSEA. The CDR3 region is CSVEVWGGTEAFF. For the CDR3, the DNA is TGCAGCGTTGAAGTATGGGGGGGTACTGAAGCTTTCTTT.

This chain links TRBV9 with TRBJ2-2; the D gene is possibly TRBD2 (5 bases). Germline lookup yields CDR1 SGDLS and CDR2 YYNGEE. The CDR3 totals 16 residues. Trimming shortened V by 4 bases and J by 2 bases, and 15 bases separated the two germline ends. The DNA of the CDR3 is TGTGCCAGCAGCCCCTTTGACTATACCAACACCGGGGAGCTGTTTTTT. Its translation is CASSPFDYTNTGELFF.

The rearrangement uses TRBV20-1 and TRBJ2-7; weak D call: TRBD1 (7 bases). Trimming shortened V by 0 bases and J by 2 bases, and 17 bases separated the two germline ends. This CDR3 has 16 amino acids. Germline CDR1 and CDR2: DFQATT and SNEGSKA (reference sequence). The CDR3 sequence: CSARDLSGDSPYEQYF. CDR3 nucleotide sequence: TGCAGTGCTAGAGATCTGTCGGGGGACAGCCCCTACGAGCAGTACTTC.

This clonotype has more than one count but fewer than ten. The chain employs TRBV6-1 and TRBJ2-5; 12 bases align to TRBD2. Unmatched junction bases numbered 3, after V lost 6 bases and J lost 1 base. The CDR3 sequence is 15 residues long. Germline lookup yields CDR1 MNHNS and CDR2 SASEGT. The CDR3 region has the DNA TGTGCCAGCAGCTTGACTAGCGGGAGCCAAGAGACCCAGTACTTC. This codes for CASSLTSGSQETQYF.

This chain links TRBV20-1 with TRBJ1-1; unclear D gene. The ends were cut back, 0 bases at V and 3 bases at J, with 5 bases in the middle. This CDR3 contains 12 residues. Germline V gene sequence: CDR1 DFQATT, CDR2 SNEGSKA (reference sequence). In DNA, the CDR3 is TGCAGTGCTAGAGATATGGACACTGAAGCTTTCTTT. Its translation is CSARDMDTEAFF.

This clonotype has a count of ten or more. The chain carries TRBV29-1 and TRBJ1-2; D is ambiguous. This CDR3 contains 11 residues. Germline V lookup: CDR1 SQVTM, CDR2 ANQGSEA. Between the trimmed V and J ends, which lost 8 bases and 5 bases, there was a span of 12 bases. Here the CDR3 DNA reads TGCAGCACAACGGAAGGGTATGGCTACACCTTC. Residues: CSTTEGYGYTF.

This clonotype was observed a few times. The chain is built from TRBV29-1 and TRBJ2-1, with TRBD2 as a possible D gene (6 bases). Germline V lookup: CDR1 SQVTM, CDR2 ANQGSEA. Trimming stripped 0 bases from V and 9 bases from J, with 12 bases between. This CDR3 has 13 residues. The CDR3 DNA is TGCAGCGTTGAAGATCATCCGGGGGTTGAGCAGTTCTTC. Its translation: CSVEDHPGVEQFF.

J is TRBJ1-1 and V is TRBV11-2; D perhaps matches TRBD1 (6 bases). This CDR3 region has 13 residues. Trimming stripped 3 bases from V and 5 bases from J, with 10 bases between. The V gene's germline CDR1 is SGHAT and CDR2 FQNNGV. The CDR3 nucleotides read TGTGCCAGCAGCTTGGGGGGGCTGACTGAAGCTTTCTTT. Protein sequence: CASSLGGLTEAFF.

This clonotype was counted only a few times. Because the CDR3's place on the DNA is in doubt, the DNA is left out and the CDR3 is given as listed by TCRdb. The rearrangement uses TRBV11-2 and TRBJ1-4. The germline V gene has CDR1 SGHAT and CDR2 FQNNGV. The CDR3 totals 18 residues, both ends included. CDR3: CASSLVNVVVANEKLFFF.

The table lists this clonotype with a few counts. The rearrangement uses TRBV24-1 and TRBJ2-1; 9 bases align to TRBD1. The V segment lost 1 base and the J segment 5 bases; nucleotides outside the gene matches: 11. This CDR3 region has 18 residues. CDR1 is KGHDR, CDR2 SFDVKD, per germline. The CDR3, as DNA: TGTGCCACCAGTGATTTCCCCGGGAGACAGGGGGTGGACAATGAGCAGTTCTTC. Its protein product is CATSDFPGRQGVDNEQFF.

V and J are TRBV5-6 and TRBJ1-3; D may be TRBD1 (6 bases). The ends were cut back, 4 bases at V and 3 bases at J, with 8 bases in the middle. This CDR3 contains 13 residues. Looked up from germline, CDR1 is SGHDT and CDR2 is YYEEEE. CDR3 region: CASSRDNGNTIYF. The CDR3 DNA reads as TGTGCCAGCAGCCGGGACAATGGAAACACCATATATTTT.

V usage is TRBV12-3 or TRBV12-4 and J usage is TRBJ2-7, with no clear D. The V and J ends lost 5 bases and 2 bases respectively, with 13 bases between them. This CDR3 has 14 residues. CDR3 sequence: CASSDGRITYEQYF. The CDR3 bases are TGTGCCAGCAGTGATGGACGTATAACCTACGAGCAGTACTTC.

This clonotype was seen only a few times. The chain couples TRBV25-1 to TRBJ2-5; D unclear. Germline V gene lookup returns CDR1 MGHDK and CDR2 SYGVNS. This CDR3 is 12 amino acids long. V lost 4 bases to trimming and J lost 4 bases, with 7 bases between them. The chain's CDR3 is CASSGYTETQYF. DNA for the CDR3: TGTGCCAGCAGTGGTTATACAGAGACCCAGTACTTC.

The sample holds a few counts of this clonotype. The chain has TRBV4-1 and TRBJ1-5; D might be TRBD1 (5 bases). Germline V gives CDR1 MGHRA, CDR2 YSYEKL. This CDR3 has 16 residues. V dropped 0 bases and J dropped 2 bases, with 11 bases sitting between them. The CDR3 bases are TGCGCCAGCAGCCAAGAAGGGGCCGGGGGCAATCAGCCCCAGCATTTT. Encoded protein: CASSQEGAGGNQPQHF.

CDR3 sequence (DNA): TGTGCCAGCAGTGTGTCCCCGGCCTACGAGCAGTTCTTC. This translates into CASSVSPAYEQFF. The chain recombines TRBV2 with TRBJ2-1; D remains unclear. This CDR3 has 13 amino acids. Deletions cut 4 bases from V and 10 bases from J, with 14 bases between. Looked up from germline, CDR1 is SNHLY and CDR2 is FYNNEI.

The chain recombines TRBV4-1 with TRBJ2-5, with TRBD2 as a possible D gene (6 bases). The CDR3 has 15 amino acids. Deletions cut 6 bases from V and 0 bases from J, with 14 bases between. Germline-derived CDR1 and CDR2 are MGHRA and YSYEKL. CDR3 nucleotides: TGCGCCAGCAGTCAAAGCGGAGGGGACCAAGAGACCCAGTACTTC. Translating it yields CASSQSGGDQETQYF.

This clonotype was observed a handful of times. The chain links TRBV7-9 to TRBJ2-1; 9 nucleotides match TRBD2. This CDR3 is 13 amino acids long. Germline V gives CDR1 SEHNR, CDR2 FQNEAQ (reference sequence). With 4 bases clipped from V and 9 bases from J, the junction kept 4 bases outside the gene matches. The CDR3 sequence is CASSSSSGTEQFF. For the CDR3, the DNA is TGTGCCAGCAGCTCATCTAGCGGGACTGAGCAGTTCTTC.

This clonotype was detected a few times. This chain links TRBV4-1 with TRBJ2-7; the match to TRBD1 covers 10 bases. Losses at the gene ends were 6 bases for V and 5 bases for J; bases not matched to a gene: 7. This CDR3 spans 14 amino acids. CDR1 is MGHRA and CDR2 is YSYEKL in the germline V gene. The CDR3 loop reads CASRLGTGVHEQYF. CDR3 nucleotide sequence: TGCGCCAGCAGACTCGGGACAGGGGTTCACGAGCAGTACTTC.

This clonotype was seen a handful of times. The chain couples TRBV6-5 to TRBJ2-7; D not certain. Germline values: CDR1 MNHEY, CDR2 SVGAGI. This CDR3 spans 13 amino acids. V was clipped by 1 base and J by 6 bases, with 10 bases between them. In DNA, the CDR3 is TGTGCCAGCAGTTACTTCGAGTCAGGCGAGCAGTACTTC. Protein: CASSYFESGEQYF.

This clonotype has only a few counts. The chain employs TRBV7-6 and TRBJ1-1; 7 bases agree with TRBD1. After removal of 5 bases from V and 8 bases from J, the junction contained 5 bases not matched to a gene. This CDR3 has 12 residues. In germline, CDR1 is SGHVS, CDR2 FNYEAQ. DNA of the CDR3: TGTGCCAGCAGCCTTGGACAGGAGGAAGCTTTCTTT. It specifies CASSLGQEEAFF.

The CDR3 loop reads CSARDLFSGANTGELFF. CDR3 in DNA: TGCAGTGCTAGAGATCTTTTTAGCGGGGCGAACACCGGGGAGCTGTTTTTT. The V gene is TRBV20-1, the J gene TRBJ2-2, with 8 bases aligning to TRBD2. This CDR3 contains 17 residues. With V trimmed by 0 bases and J by 0 bases, 6 bases remained unmatched. Germline V gene lookup returns CDR1 DFQATT and CDR2 SNEGSKA (reference sequence).

The chain has TRBV4-1 and TRBJ1-3; D is unresolved. Germline V lookup: CDR1 MGHRA, CDR2 YSYEKL. V lost 0 bases and J lost 8, with 5 bases in between. This CDR3 is 12 amino acids long. The CDR3 coding sequence is TGCGCCAGCAGCCAAGAGCCGTACACCATATATTTT. Amino acids: CASSQEPYTIYF.